This note documents a single T cell receptor (beta chain) sequence. Its antigen is not identified. Researchers ran the PCR with 60 Vbeta and 13 Jbeta primers. Repertoires were generated with immunoSEQ multiplex PCR, while TCRdb's copy carries only in-frame clones and drops some. The profile shows over 75,000 clones, roughly four fifths of them singletons. Germline CDR1 and CDR2: LNHNV and YYDKDF (reference sequence). The V and J ends lost 3 bases and 6 bases respectively, with 9 bases between them. The CDR3 runs 13 residues. This sample is part of a study of cytomegalovirus exposure and HLA in healthy donors. Study-level points and caveats: In terms of immune exposure information, only CMV serostatus was available. Analysis performed later found more than 15,000 TCR beta sequences associated with HLA alleles at 0.05 false discovery rate. Among the CMV-associated chains, a few were confirmed in vitro as specific for CMV antigens. A previous analysis found most TCR beta V segments productive roughly 87% or roughly 30% of the time.

This receptor was identified in a man younger than 45 in good health and CMV-seropositive. The chain has TRBV15 and TRBJ2-4, with D possibly TRBD2 on 6 matching bases. The sample comprised PBMCs. CDR3 sequence reads: CATSSGSLNIQYF. The CDR3 nucleotides read TGTGCCACCAGCAGCGGGAGTTTAAACATTCAGTACTTC.